This T cell receptor (beta chain) is drawn from a study of T-cell memory formation after mild COVID-19. Constant-segment primers and 5'RACE yielded cDNA libraries for TCR alpha and TCR beta, each carrying sample barcodes and UMIs. A single record per CDR3 protein comes from TCRdb applying MiXCR to the 5' RACE reads. Of 500,000 to 650,000 distinct CDR3 sequences detected, 20% to 25% appear once; the ten largest clones hold roughly 9.1%. The sample holds a few counts of this clonotype. Its antigen is not identified. The junction does not match germline at one end; this may be a read error. Study observations and caveats: CM and EM subsets held most contracting CD4+ clones; EMRA held CD8+ ones. Clones from the second wave (peaking day 37) had unconfirmed SARS-CoV-2 specificity. In pre-infection memory, a portion of responding clones appeared, which suggested that cross-reactive memory joined.

Sequencing was carried out using PBMCs or a T cell subset sorted from them (not recorded which). The sequence was collected from an adult woman who had mild COVID-19 (a few samples of this study predate the infection). Cell type and time point are not known.

CDR3 region: CASSLAGTTDTQYF. CDR3 bases: TGTGCCAGCAGTCTAGCGGGGACCACAGATACGCAGTATTTT. The chain has TRBV12-3 or TRBV12-4 and TRBJ2-3; 9 nucleotides match TRBD2. This CDR3 region has 14 residues.